The 15 T cell receptor beta chains in this list originate from one sample, sequenced in a study of cytomegalovirus exposure and HLA in healthy donors. The repertoire was sequenced with immunoSEQ multiplex PCR; TCRdb's copy has only in-frame clones and lacks some. Of 100,000 to 150,000 clones listed, about nine tenths are singletons. Sequenced material: PBMCs. Source of these receptors: a man aged 25 to 40 in good health and CMV-seronegative.

The chain couples TRBV5-1 to TRBJ1-4; D is uncertain. The CDR3 loop spans 15 amino acids. V was trimmed by 1 base and J by 8 bases, leaving 15 bases between them. Germline V gives CDR1 SGHRS, CDR2 YFSETQ. CDR3 DNA sequence: TGCGCCAGCAGCTTGTTCGGCGGCCCCGAAGAAAAACTGTTTTTT. Protein product: CASSLFGGPEEKLFF.

The gene calls are TRBV11-2 and TRBJ1-1; 8 bases fit TRBD1. CDR1 and CDR2 (germline): SGHAT, FQNNGV. V shed 6 bases and J 5 bases; nucleotides not matched to a gene: 8. The CDR3 is made up of 14 amino acids. CDR3 nucleotides: TGTGCCAGCAGGGGATGGACAGGGCATACTGAAGCTTTCTTT. The encoded protein is CASRGWTGHTEAFF. The complete variable domain, with remaining parts taken from reference TRBV11-2 and TRBJ1-1, reads EAGVAQSPRYKIIEKRQSVAFWCNPISGHATLYWYQQILGQGPKLLIQFQNNGVVDDSQLPKDRFSAERLKGVDSTLKIQPAKLEDSAVYLCASRGWTGHTEAFFGQGTRLTVV.

The sample holds a few counts of this clone. This chain links TRBV29-1 with TRBJ1-2; 7 bases map to TRBD1. This CDR3 is built from 13 residues. Germline-derived CDR1 and CDR2 are SQVTM and ANQGSEA. V lost 7 bases and J lost 10; bases outside the gene matches: 15. The CDR3, as DNA: TGCAGCGCATTCCGGGACAGAGGGGATCCCTACACCTTC. It encodes CSAFRDRGDPYTF.

V usage is TRBV13 and J usage is TRBJ2-2, with D unclear. The germline V and J ends were trimmed by 8 bases and 4 bases, with 8 bases remaining between them. This CDR3 comprises 12 residues. The germline V gene encodes CDR1 PRHDT and CDR2 FYEKMQ (reference sequence). CDR3 bases: TGTGCCAGCGGTCAGGCCACCGGGGAGCTGTTTTTT. It codes for CASGQATGELFF.

This chain joins TRBV2 and TRBJ2-1; 8 bases agree with TRBD2. The CDR3 is 16 residues long. Germline CDR1 SNHLY, CDR2 FYNNEI. V lost 7 bases, J lost 1 base, and 9 bases stayed unmatched. In nucleotides, the CDR3 is TGTGCCAGCACCCCGGGGGGGAGGCAATCCTACAATGAGCAGTTCTTC. This gives the protein CASTPGGRQSYNEQFF.

The chain is built from TRBV5-6 and TRBJ2-5, with a weak D call TRBD2 (5 bases). The CDR3 sequence is 14 residues long. Per germline, CDR1 SGHDT and CDR2 YYEEEE. The V end was cut by 2 bases, the J end by 3 bases, with 11 bases between. CDR3 protein: CASSFRNSEETQYF. DNA of the CDR3: TGTGCCAGCAGCTTCCGAAATAGCGAAGAGACCCAGTACTTC.

The chain has TRBV27 and TRBJ2-3; weak D call: TRBD2 (5 bases). Germline-derived CDR1 and CDR2 are MNHEY and SMNVEV (reference sequence). The length of the CDR3 is 16 residues. Trimming removed 9 bases from V and 1 base from J, with 20 bases in between. The CDR3 coding sequence is TGTGCCAGGCGAAGACTTGGAGGTAGAGGCACAGATACGCAGTATTTT. It encodes CARRRLGGRGTDTQYF.

This rearrangement joins TRBV7-2 to TRBJ1-3; D is ambiguous. Germline V gene data show CDR1 as SGHTA and CDR2 as FQGNSA. The ends were cut back, 4 bases at V and 4 bases at J, with 2 bases in the middle. CDR3 length equals 11 residues. CDR3 region: CASSSGNTIYF. The DNA of the CDR3 is TGTGCCAGCAGCTCAGGAAACACCATATATTTT.

This sequence joins TRBV9 and TRBJ2-1, with TRBD2 identical over 9 bases. This CDR3 is 17 amino acids long. J lost 5 bases, V lost 3 bases, and 12 bases had no gene match. Germline lookup yields CDR1 SGDLS and CDR2 YYNGEE. The CDR3 DNA reads TGTGCCAGCAGCGGCCGGCTAGCGGGATTCCGTGACAATGAGCAGTTCTTC. Translation: CASSGRLAGFRDNEQFF.

This rearrangement joins TRBV7-5 to TRBJ2-7; no DNA check was done on the table's D call, TRBD2. TRBV7-5 is assigned pseudogene status. CDR3 length: 14 residues. This CDR3 reads CARSLREFAHEQYF. CDR3 DNA: TGTGCCAGAAGCTTGCGGGAGTTCGCCCACGAGCAGTACTTC.

V usage is TRBV6-1 and J usage is TRBJ2-7, with 7 bases matching TRBD2. V shed 6 bases and J 0 bases; nucleotides not matched to a gene: 8. Germline values: CDR1 MNHNS, CDR2 SASEGT. This CDR3 region has 15 residues. The CDR3 loop is CASSLREGISYEQYF. The CDR3 DNA reads as TGTGCCAGCAGCCTGAGGGAGGGGATCTCCTACGAGCAGTACTTC.

In this sample, this clone turned up a few times. J is TRBJ1-3 and V is TRBV2; the D is unclear. Between the trimmed V and J ends, which lost 6 bases and 2 bases, there was a span of 5 bases. Germline CDR1 is SNHLY and CDR2 is FYNNEI. There are 12 residues in the CDR3. Written as DNA, the CDR3 is TGTGCCAGCAGGCAGGCTGGAAACACCATATATTTT. As protein: CASRQAGNTIYF.

V usage is TRBV29-1 and J usage is TRBJ2-3; D perhaps matches TRBD2 (6 bases). The ends were cut back, 5 bases at V and 1 base at J, with 13 bases in the middle. The length of the CDR3 is 14 residues. CDR1 and CDR2 (germline): SQVTM, ANQGSEA. The CDR3 reads CSVRRGVGTDTQYF. CDR3 in DNA: TGCAGCGTTCGGAGGGGAGTAGGCACAGATACGCAGTATTTT.

The gene calls are TRBV6-5 and TRBJ2-7, with a possible D match to TRBD2 (6 bases). Trimming removed 2 bases from V and 3 bases from J, with 11 bases in between. This CDR3 contains 14 residues. Germline V gene data show CDR1 as MNHEY and CDR2 as SVGAGI. The CDR3 DNA is TGTGCCAGCAGTTACACAAGCGGGCGCTACGAGCAGTACTTC. Protein sequence: CASSYTSGRYEQYF.

There are a few counts of this clone. The V gene is TRBV19, the J gene TRBJ2-7; 9 bases map to TRBD2. V trimming: 2 bases; J trimming: 5 bases; junction bases outside the gene matches: 10. Looked up from germline, CDR1 is LNHDA and CDR2 is SQIVND (reference sequence). The CDR3 covers 16 residues. CDR3 nucleotides: TGTGCCAGTAGTATATCTCTGGCGGGAGGGAACAACGAGCAGTACTTC. Amino acids: CASSISLAGGNNEQYF.